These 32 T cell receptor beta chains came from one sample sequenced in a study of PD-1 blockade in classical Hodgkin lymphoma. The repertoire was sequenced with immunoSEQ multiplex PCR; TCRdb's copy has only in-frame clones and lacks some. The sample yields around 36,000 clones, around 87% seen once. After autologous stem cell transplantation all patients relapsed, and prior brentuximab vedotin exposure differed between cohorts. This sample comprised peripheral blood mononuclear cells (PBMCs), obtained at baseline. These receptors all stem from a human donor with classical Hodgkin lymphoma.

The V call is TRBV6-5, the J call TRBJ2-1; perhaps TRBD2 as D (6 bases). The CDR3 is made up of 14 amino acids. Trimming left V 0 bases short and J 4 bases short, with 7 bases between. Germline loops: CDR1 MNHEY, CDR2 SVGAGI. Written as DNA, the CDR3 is TGTGCCAGCAGTTACTCTGGGAGGTACAATGAGCAGTTCTTC. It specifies CASSYSGRYNEQFF.

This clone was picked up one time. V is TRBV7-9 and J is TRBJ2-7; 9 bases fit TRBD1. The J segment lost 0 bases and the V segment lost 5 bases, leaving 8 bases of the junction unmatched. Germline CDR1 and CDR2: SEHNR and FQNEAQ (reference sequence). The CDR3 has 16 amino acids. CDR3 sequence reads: CASSPGPGQGSYEQYF. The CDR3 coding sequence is TGTGCCAGCAGCCCCGGTCCGGGACAGGGCTCCTACGAGCAGTACTTC.

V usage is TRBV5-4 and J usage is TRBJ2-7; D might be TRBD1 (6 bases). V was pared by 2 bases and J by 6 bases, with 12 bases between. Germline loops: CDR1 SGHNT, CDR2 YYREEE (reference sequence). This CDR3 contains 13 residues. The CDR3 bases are TGTGCCAGCAGCTTAGGGGGAAGGGCCGAGCAGTACTTC. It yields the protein CASSLGGRAEQYF. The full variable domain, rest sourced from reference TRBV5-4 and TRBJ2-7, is ETGVTQSPTHLIKTRGQQVTLRCSSQSGHNTVSWYQQALGQGPQFIFQYYREEENGRGNFPPRFSGLQFPNYSSELNVNALELDDSALYLCASSLGGRAEQYFGPGTRLTVT.

The CDR3 coding sequence is TGCGCCAGCAGCCAAGGCCTGTTTGATAGCAATCAGCCCCAGCATTTT. As protein: CASSQGLFDSNQPQHF. The chain employs TRBV4-1 and TRBJ1-5, with D uncertain. This CDR3 contains 16 residues. The V and J ends lost 1 base and 0 bases respectively, with 10 bases between them. CDR1 is MGHRA and CDR2 is YSYEKL in the germline V gene.

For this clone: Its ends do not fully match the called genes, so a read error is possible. DNA of the CDR3: TGTGCCAGCAGCTTAAGGCAGGGCAGTTATGACTACACCTTC. Amino acids: CASSLRQGSYDYTF. The chain combines TRBV11-1 with TRBJ1-2, with D maybe TRBD1 (5 bases). This CDR3 spans 14 amino acids. Germline V CDR1 and CDR2: SGHAT, FQDESV (reference sequence).

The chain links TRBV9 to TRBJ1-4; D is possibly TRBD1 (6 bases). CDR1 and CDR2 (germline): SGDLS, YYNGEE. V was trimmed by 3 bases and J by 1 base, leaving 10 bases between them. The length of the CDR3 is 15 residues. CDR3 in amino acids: CASSGPDRTNEKLFF. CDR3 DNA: TGTGCCAGCAGCGGCCCGGACAGAACTAATGAAAAACTGTTTTTT.

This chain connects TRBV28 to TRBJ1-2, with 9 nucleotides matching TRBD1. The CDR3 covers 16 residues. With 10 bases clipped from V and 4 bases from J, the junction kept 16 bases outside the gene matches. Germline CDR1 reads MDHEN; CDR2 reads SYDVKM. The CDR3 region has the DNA TGTGCCACCAAAGGCACAGGGGGCGAATCGGGCTATGGCTACACCTTC. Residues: CATKGTGGESGYGYTF.

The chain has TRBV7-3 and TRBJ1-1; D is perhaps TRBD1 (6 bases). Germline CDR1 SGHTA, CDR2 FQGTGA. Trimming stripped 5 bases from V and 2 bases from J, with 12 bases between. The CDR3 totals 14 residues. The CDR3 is CASSLQGRNTEAFF. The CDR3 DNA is TGTGCCAGCAGCCTACAGGGCCGCAACACTGAAGCTTTCTTT.

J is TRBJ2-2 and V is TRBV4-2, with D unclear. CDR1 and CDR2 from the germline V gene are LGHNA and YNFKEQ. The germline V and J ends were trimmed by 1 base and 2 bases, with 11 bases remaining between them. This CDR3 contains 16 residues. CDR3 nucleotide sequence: TGTGCCAGCAGCCAAGTCGTGGGCGGTAACACCGGGGAGCTGTTTTTT. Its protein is CASSQVVGGNTGELFF.

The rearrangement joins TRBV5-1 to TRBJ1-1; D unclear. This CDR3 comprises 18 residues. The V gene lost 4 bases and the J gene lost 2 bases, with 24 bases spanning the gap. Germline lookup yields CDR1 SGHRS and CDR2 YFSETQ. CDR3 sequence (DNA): TGCGCCAGCAGCGTGGGCGGCGGGGTCCCCGGGCGTAACACTGAAGCTTTCTTT. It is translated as CASSVGGGVPGRNTEAFF. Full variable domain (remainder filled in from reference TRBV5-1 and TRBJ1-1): KAGVTQTPRYLIKTRGQQVTLSCSPISGHRSVSWYQQTPGQGLQFLFEYFSETQRNKGNFPGRFSGRQFSNSRSEMNVSTLELGDSALYLCASSVGGGVPGRNTEAFFGQGTRLTVV.

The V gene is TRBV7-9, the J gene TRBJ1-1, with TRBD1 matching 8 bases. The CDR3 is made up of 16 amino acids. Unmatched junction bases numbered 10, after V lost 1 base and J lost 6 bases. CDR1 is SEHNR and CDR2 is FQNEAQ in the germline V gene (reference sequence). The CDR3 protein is CASSLGGRQGSAEAFF. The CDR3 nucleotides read TGTGCCAGCAGCTTAGGTGGCCGACAGGGGTCGGCTGAAGCTTTCTTT.

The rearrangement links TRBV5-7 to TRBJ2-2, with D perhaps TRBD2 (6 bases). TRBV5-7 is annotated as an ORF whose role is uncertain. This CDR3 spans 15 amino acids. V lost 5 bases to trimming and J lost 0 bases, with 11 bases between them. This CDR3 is CASSPPSANTGELFF. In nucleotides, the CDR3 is TGTGCCAGCAGTCCCCCTAGCGCGAACACCGGGGAGCTGTTTTTT.

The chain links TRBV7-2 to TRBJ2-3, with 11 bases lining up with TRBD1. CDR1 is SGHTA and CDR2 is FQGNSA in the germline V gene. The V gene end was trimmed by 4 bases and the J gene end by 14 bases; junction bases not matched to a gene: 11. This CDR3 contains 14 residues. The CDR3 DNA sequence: TGTGCCAGCAGCTACTATGGACAGGGGGCGATTAGGTATTTT. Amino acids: CASSYYGQGAIRYF.

The CDR3 here is CAISESGSGGVNEQFF. The CDR3 DNA reads TGTGCCATCAGTGAGTCGGGTAGCGGGGGGGTCAATGAGCAGTTCTTC. The V call is TRBV10-3, the J call TRBJ2-1, with 11 bases lining up with TRBD2. The V segment lost 0 bases and the J segment 6 bases; nucleotides outside the gene matches: 4. The CDR3 totals 16 residues. Germline V CDR1 and CDR2: ENHRY, SYGVKD.

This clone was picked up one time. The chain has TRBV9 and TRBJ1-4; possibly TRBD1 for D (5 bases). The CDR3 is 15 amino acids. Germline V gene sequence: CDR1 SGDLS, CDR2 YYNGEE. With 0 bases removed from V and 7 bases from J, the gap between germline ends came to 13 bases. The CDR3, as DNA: TGTGCCAGCAGCGTAGTTGGGGGTAGTGGTGAAAAACTGTTTTTT. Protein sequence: CASSVVGGSGEKLFF.

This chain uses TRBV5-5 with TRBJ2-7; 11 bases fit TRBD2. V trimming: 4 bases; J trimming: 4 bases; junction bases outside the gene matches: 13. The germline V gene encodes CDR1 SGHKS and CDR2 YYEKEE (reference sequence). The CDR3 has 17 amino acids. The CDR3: CASSRSLSGRAIYEQYF. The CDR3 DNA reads TGTGCCAGCAGCCGATCTCTTAGCGGGAGGGCCATATACGAGCAGTACTTC.

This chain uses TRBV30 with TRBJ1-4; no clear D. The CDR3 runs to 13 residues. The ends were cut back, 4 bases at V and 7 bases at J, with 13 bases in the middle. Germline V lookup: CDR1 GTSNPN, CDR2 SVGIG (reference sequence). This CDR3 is CAWNLVGGEKLFF. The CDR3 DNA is TGTGCCTGGAATCTGGTGGGAGGTGAAAAACTGTTTTTT.

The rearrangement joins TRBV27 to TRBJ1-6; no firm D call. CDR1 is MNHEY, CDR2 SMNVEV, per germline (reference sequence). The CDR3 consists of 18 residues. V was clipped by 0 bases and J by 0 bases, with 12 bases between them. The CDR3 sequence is CASSLSMRGYSYNSPLHF. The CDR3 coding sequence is TGTGCCAGCAGTTTATCCATGCGCGGGTACTCCTATAATTCACCCCTCCACTTT.

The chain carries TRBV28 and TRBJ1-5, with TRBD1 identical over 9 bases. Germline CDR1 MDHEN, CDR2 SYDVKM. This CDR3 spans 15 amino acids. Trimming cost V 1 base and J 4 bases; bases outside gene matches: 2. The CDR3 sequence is CASSLLGTGNQPQHF. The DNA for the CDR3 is TGTGCCAGCAGTTTATTGGGGACAGGGAATCAGCCCCAGCATTTT.

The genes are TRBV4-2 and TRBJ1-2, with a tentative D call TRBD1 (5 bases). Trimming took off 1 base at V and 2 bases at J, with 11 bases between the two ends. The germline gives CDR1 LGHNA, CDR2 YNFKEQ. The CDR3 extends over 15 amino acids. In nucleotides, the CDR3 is TGTGCCAGCAGCCAAGCCGCGACAGTGAACTATGGCTACACCTTC. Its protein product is CASSQAATVNYGYTF.

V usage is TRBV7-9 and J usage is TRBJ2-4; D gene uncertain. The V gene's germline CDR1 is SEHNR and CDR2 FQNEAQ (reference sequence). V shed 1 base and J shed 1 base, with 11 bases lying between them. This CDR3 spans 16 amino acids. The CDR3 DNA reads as TGTGCCAGCAGCTTAGGAAGGGTTGGGGCCAAAAACATTCAGTACTTC. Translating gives CASSLGRVGAKNIQYF.

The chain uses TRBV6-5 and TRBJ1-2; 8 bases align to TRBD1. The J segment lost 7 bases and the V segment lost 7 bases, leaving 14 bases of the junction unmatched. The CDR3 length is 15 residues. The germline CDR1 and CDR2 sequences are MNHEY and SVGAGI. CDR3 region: CASNPAPGTGFGYTF. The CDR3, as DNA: TGTGCCAGCAACCCCGCGCCCGGGACAGGTTTTGGCTACACCTTC.

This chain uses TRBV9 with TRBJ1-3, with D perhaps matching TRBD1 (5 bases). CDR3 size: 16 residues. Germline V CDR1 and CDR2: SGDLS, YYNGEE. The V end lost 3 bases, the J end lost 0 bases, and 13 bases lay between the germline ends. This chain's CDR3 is CASSGSGIGSGNTIYF. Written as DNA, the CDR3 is TGTGCCAGCAGCGGCTCAGGGATAGGCTCTGGAAACACCATATATTTT.

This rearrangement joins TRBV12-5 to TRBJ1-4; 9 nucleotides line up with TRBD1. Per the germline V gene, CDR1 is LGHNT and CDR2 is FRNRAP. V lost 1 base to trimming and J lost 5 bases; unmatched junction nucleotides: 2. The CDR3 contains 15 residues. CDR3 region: CASGLGDRGNEKLFF. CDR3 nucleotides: TGTGCTAGTGGTTTGGGAGACAGGGGGAATGAAAAACTGTTTTTT. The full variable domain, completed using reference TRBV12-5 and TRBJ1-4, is DARVTQTPRHKVTEMGQEVTMRCQPILGHNTVFWYRQTMMQGLELLAYFRNRAPLDDSGMPKDRFSAEMPDATLATLKIQPSEPRDSAVYFCASGLGDRGNEKLFFGSGTQLSVL.

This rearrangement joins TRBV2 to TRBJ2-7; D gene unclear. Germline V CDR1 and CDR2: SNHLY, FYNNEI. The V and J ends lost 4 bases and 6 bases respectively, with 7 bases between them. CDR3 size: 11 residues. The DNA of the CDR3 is TGTGCCAGCAGTGCGGTAGGCGAGCAGTACTTC. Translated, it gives CASSAVGEQYF.

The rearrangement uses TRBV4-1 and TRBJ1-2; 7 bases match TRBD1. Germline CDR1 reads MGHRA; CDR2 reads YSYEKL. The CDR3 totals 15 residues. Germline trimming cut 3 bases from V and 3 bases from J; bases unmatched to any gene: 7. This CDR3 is CASSQADRAHYGYTF. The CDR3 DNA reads TGCGCCAGCAGCCAGGCCGACAGGGCTCACTATGGCTACACCTTC.

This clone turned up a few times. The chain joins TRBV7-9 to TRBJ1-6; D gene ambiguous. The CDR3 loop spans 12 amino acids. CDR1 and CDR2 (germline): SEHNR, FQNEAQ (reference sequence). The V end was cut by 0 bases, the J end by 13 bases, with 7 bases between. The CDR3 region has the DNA TGTGCCAGCAGCTTAGCGTTCTCGCCCCTCCACTTT. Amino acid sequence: CASSLAFSPLHF.

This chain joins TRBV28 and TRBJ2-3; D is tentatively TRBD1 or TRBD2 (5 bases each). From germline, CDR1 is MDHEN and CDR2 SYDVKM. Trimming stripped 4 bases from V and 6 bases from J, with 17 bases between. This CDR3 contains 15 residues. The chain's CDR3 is CASSSGRKVGDTQYF. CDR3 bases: TGTGCCAGCAGTTCGGGGCGGAAAGTCGGGGATACGCAGTATTTT.

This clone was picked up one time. CDR3 coding DNA: TGTGCCAGCGGGAGGAGAGCCAACTATGGCTACACCTTC. It is translated as CASGRRANYGYTF. The chain has TRBV6-1 and TRBJ1-2; D not resolved. The germline V gene has CDR1 MNHNS and CDR2 SASEGT. This CDR3 has 13 amino acids. Trimming took off 8 bases at V and 2 bases at J, with 12 bases between the two ends.

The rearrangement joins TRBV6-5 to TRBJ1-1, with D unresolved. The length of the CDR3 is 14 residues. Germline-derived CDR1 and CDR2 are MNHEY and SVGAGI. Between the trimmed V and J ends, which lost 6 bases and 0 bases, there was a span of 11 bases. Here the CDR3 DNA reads TGTGCCAGCAGACCATCCCCTTTGAACACTGAAGCTTTCTTT. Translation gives CASRPSPLNTEAFF.

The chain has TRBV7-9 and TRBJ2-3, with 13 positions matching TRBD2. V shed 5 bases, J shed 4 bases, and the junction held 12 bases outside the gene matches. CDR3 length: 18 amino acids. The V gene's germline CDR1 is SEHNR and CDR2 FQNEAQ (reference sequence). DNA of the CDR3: TGTGCCAGCAGCCTTACTAGCGGGAGGGCCGTGGGGGCAGATACGCAGTATTTT. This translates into CASSLTSGRAVGADTQYF. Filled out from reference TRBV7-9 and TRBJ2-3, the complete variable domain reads DTGVSQNPRHKITKRGQNVTFRCDPISEHNRLYWYRQTLGQGPEFLTYFQNEAQLEKSRLLSDRFSAERPKGSFSTLEIQRTEQGDSAMYLCASSLTSGRAVGADTQYFGPGTRLTVL.

CDR3 sequence reads: CASSETHRSSYNEQFF. CDR3 coding DNA: TGTGCCAGCAGCGAGACCCACAGGAGCTCCTACAATGAGCAGTTCTTC. The chain couples TRBV9 to TRBJ2-1, with a possible D match to TRBD1 (5 bases). Germline V lookup: CDR1 SGDLS, CDR2 YYNGEE. The length of the CDR3 is 16 residues. V was pared by 3 bases and J by 0 bases, with 13 bases between.